This T cell receptor beta chain appears in the sequencing data of a study of T cell responses to AZD1222 COVID-19 vaccine. Pooling covered second doses at about 4 or about 12 weeks. Sequenced by immunoSEQ multiplex PCR; TCRdb stores in-frame clones only, minus some. The sample includes 160,000 or so clones, around 94% seen only once; the top ten take 4.5% to 5.5%. This CDR3 spans 15 amino acids. V gave up 3 bases and J gave up 4 bases; unmatched junction bases: 8. The germline gives CDR1 LGHNA, CDR2 YSLEER. The chain uses TRBV4-3 and TRBJ2-7; 8 bases align to TRBD1. The sample consisted of peripheral blood, taken 28 days after the second AZD1222 dose. The sequence was obtained from an adult who received the AZD1222 COVID-19 vaccine. The CDR3 is CASSQAAGTGYEQYF. The CDR3 DNA reads TGCGCCAGCAGCCAGGCTGCCGGGACAGGATACGAGCAGTACTTC.